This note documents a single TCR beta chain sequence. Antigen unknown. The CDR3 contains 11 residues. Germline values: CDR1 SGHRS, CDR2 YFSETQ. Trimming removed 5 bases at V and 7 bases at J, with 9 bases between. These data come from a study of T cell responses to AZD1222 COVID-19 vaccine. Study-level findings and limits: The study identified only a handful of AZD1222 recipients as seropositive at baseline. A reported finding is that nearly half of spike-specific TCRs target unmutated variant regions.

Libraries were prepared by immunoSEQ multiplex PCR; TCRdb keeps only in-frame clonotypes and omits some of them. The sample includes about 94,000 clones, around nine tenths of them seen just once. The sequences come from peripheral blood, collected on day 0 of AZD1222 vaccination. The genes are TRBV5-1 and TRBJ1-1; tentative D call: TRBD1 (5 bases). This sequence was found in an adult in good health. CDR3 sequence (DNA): TGCGCCAGCAGGGGGGAGGGTGAAGCTTTCTTT. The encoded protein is CASRGEGEAFF.